The entry that follows covers one TCR beta chain sequence. TCRdb reprocessed the 5' RACE reads and keeps a single row for each CDR3 protein, giving no DNA. This sample contains about 400,000 distinct CDR3 sequences. The entry originates in a study of T cells expressing NK-cell markers. The overall study: From sorted CD3+CD56+NKG2C+, CD3+CD56+NKG2C- and CD3+CD56-NKG2C+ T cells came the TCR beta repertoires. Eight donors were sequenced, of whom seven were HCMV-seropositive, while the remaining one was HCMV-seronegative.

The CDR3 covers 15 residues. The germline V gene has CDR1 SEHNR and CDR2 FQNEAQ (reference sequence). Sequenced input: blood T cells: a sorted CD56 or NKG2C T cell subset, CD4+ or CD8+ T cells, or bulk PBMC T cells (not recorded which). The origin of this receptor is a woman aged 50 to 60 in good health. This chain joins TRBV7-9 and TRBJ2-1; the D call from TCRdb, TRBD2, cannot be confirmed without DNA. The CDR3 loop is CASNDGAGGPNEQFF.